This T cell receptor (beta chain) was sequenced for a study of blood T cell repertoires in COVID-19. Study-wide context: The samples span acute and convalescent COVID-19 from the United States, Italy and Spain.

Germline V gene sequence: CDR1 LNHDA, CDR2 SQIVND (reference sequence). The CDR3 is 13 residues long. V lost 6 bases, J lost 5 bases, and 12 bases lay in between. The method was immunoSEQ multiplex PCR; TCRdb's version includes in-frame clones alone and lacks a portion of them. The sample gives over 400,000 clones, 80% to 90% of which show up once; roughly 3.2% is in the top ten. This sequence was found in a human donor in a cohort sampled during active COVID-19. This rearrangement joins TRBV19 to TRBJ2-3; D gene uncertain. Material for sequencing was peripheral blood. DNA of the CDR3: TGTGCCAGTAGCGACTCAAAAATAGATACGCAGTATTTT. Protein sequence: CASSDSKIDTQYF.